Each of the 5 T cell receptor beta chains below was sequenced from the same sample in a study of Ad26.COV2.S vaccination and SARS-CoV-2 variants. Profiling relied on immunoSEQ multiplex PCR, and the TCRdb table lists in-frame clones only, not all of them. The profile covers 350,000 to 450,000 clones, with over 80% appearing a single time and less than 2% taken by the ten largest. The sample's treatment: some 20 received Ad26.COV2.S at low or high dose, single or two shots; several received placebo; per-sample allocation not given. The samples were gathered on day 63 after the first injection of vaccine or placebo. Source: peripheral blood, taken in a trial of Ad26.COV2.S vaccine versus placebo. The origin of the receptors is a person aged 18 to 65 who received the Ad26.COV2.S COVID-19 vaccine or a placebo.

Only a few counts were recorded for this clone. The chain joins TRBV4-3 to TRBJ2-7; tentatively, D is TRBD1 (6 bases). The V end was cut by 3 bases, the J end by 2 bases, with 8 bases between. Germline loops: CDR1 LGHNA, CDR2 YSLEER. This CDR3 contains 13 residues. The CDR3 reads CASSQNRAYEQYF. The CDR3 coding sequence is TGCGCCAGCAGCCAGAACAGGGCCTACGAGCAGTACTTC.

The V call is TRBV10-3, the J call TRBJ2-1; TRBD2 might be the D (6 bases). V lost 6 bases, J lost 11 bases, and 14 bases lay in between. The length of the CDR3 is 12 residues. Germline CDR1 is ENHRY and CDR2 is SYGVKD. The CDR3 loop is CAISMRGTKQFF. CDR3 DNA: TGTGCCATCAGCATGCGGGGAACAAAGCAGTTCTTC.

The CDR3 nucleotides read TGTGCCAGCTCACCCGGAGGGTCTACGAGAGGCTACACCTTC. Amino acids: CASSPGGSTRGYTF. The V gene is TRBV18, the J gene TRBJ1-2; unclear D gene. CDR3 length: 14 amino acids. Germline-derived CDR1 and CDR2 are KGHSH and LQKENI. Between the trimmed V and J ends, which lost 3 bases and 8 bases, there was a span of 16 bases. The full variable domain, in which reference TRBV18 and TRBJ1-2 provide the parts outside the CDR3, is NAGVMQNPRHLVRRRGQEARLRCSPMKGHSHVYWYRQLPEEGLKFMVYLQKENIIDESGMPKERFSAEFPKEGPSILRIQQVVRGDSAAYFCASSPGGSTRGYTFGSGTRLTVV.

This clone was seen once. In DNA form, the CDR3 reads TGTGCCAGCAGCACTCAGGGGGCTAGAACTGAAGCTTTCTTT. Encoded protein: CASSTQGARTEAFF. The rearrangement links TRBV7-2 to TRBJ1-1; 8 bases line up with TRBD1. This CDR3 is 14 amino acids long. CDR1 and CDR2 from the germline V gene are SGHTA and FQGNSA. Trimming took 5 bases from V and 5 from J; bases not matched to a gene: 7. Together with reference TRBV7-2 and TRBJ1-1, the CDR3 gives the full variable domain: GAGVSQSPSNKVTEKGKDVELRCDPISGHTALYWYRQSLGQGLEFLIYFQGNSAPDKSGLPSDRFSAERTGGSVSTLTIQRTQQEDSAVYLCASSTQGARTEAFFGQGTRLTVV.

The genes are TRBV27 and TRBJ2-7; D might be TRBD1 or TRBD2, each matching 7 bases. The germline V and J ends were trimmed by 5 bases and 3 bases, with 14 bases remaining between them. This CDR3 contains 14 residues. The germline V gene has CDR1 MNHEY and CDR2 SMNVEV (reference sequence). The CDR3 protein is CASSTDREGYEQYF. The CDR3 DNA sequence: TGTGCCAGCAGTACCGACAGGGAGGGCTACGAGCAGTACTTC.